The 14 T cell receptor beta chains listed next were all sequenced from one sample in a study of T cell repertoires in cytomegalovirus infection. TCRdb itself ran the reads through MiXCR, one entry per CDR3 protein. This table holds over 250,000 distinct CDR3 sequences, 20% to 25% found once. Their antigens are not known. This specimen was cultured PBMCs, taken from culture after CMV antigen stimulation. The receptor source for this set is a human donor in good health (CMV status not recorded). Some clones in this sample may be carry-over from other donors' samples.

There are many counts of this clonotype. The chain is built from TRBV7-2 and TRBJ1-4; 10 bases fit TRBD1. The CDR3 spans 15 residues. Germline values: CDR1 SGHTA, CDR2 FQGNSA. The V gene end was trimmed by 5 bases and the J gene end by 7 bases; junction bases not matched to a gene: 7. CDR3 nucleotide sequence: TGTGCCAGCAGCCTGACCGGGACAGGGGTTGAAAAACTGTTTTTT. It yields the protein CASSLTGTGVEKLFF.

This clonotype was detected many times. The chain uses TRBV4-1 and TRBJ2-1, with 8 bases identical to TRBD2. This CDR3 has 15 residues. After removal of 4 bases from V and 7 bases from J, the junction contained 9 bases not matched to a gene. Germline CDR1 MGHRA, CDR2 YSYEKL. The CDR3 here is CASSPGVVAGNEQFF. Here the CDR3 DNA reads TGCGCCAGCAGCCCCGGAGTGGTAGCGGGGAATGAGCAGTTCTTC.

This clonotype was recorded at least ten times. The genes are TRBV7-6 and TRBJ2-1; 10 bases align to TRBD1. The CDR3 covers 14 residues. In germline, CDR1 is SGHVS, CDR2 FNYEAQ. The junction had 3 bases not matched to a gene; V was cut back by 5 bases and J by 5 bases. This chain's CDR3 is CASSLGQGDNEQFF. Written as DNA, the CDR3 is TGTGCCAGCAGCCTAGGACAGGGGGACAATGAGCAGTTCTTC.

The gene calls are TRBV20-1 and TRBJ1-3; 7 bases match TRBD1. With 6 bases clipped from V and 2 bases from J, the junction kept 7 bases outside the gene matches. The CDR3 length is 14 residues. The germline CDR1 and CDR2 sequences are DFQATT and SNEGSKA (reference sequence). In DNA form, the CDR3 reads TGCAGTGCGGGCAGACAGGGTCCTGGAAACACCATATATTTT. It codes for CSAGRQGPGNTIYF.

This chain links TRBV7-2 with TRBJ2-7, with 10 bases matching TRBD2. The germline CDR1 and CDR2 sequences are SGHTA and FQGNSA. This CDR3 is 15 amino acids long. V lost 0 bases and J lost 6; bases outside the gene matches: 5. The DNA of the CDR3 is TGTGCCAGCAGCTTAGCTCTAGCGGGAGTAGGCGAGCAGTACTTC. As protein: CASSLALAGVGEQYF. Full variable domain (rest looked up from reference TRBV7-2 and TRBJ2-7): GAGVSQSPSNKVTEKGKDVELRCDPISGHTALYWYRQSLGQGLEFLIYFQGNSAPDKSGLPSDRFSAERTGGSVSTLTIQRTQQEDSAVYLCASSLALAGVGEQYFGPGTRLTVT.

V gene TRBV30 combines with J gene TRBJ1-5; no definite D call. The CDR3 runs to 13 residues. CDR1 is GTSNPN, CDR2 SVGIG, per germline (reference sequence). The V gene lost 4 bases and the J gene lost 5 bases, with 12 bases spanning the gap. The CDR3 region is CAWTGGSHQPQHF. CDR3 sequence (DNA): TGTGCCTGGACCGGAGGTTCCCATCAGCCCCAGCATTTT.

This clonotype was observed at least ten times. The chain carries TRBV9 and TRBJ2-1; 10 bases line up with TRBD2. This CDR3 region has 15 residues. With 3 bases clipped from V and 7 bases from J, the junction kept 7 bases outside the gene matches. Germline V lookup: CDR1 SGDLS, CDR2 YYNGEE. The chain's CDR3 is CASSAGLAPGNEQFF. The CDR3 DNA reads TGTGCCAGCAGCGCGGGACTAGCGCCGGGAAATGAGCAGTTCTTC.

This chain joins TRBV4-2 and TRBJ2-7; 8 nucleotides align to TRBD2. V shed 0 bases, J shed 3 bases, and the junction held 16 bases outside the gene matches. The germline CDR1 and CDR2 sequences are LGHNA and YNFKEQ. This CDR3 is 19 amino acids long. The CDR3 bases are TGTGCCAGCAGCCAAGAAAGTAGAGGGACGGGAGGGCCCCTCTACGAGCAGTACTTC. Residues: CASSQESRGTGGPLYEQYF.

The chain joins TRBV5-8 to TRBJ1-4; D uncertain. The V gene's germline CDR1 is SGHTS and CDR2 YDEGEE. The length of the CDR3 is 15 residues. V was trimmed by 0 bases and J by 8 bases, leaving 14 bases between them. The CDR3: CASSLGLSAEEKLFF. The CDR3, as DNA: TGTGCCAGCAGCTTGGGTCTCTCAGCGGAAGAAAAACTGTTTTTT.

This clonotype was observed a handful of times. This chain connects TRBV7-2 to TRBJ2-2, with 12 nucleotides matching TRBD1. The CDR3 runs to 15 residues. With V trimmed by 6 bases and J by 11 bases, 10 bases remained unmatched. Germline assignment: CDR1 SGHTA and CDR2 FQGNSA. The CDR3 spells CASSPGTGGFPELFF. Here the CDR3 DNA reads TGTGCCAGCAGTCCCGGGACAGGGGGCTTCCCCGAGCTGTTTTTT.

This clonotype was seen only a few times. In DNA, the CDR3 is TGTGCCAGCAGTCTCGAGTTTGCTAATGAAAAACTGTTTTTT. Its translation: CASSLEFANEKLFF. The chain carries TRBV11-2 and TRBJ1-4, with D unclear. Germline V CDR1 and CDR2: SGHAT, FQNNGV. With 6 bases removed from V and 3 bases from J, the gap between germline ends came to 11 bases. The CDR3 extends over 14 amino acids.

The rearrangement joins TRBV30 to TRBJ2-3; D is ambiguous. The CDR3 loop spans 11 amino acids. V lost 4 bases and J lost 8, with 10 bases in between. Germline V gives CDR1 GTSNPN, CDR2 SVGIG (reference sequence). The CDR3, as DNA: TGTGCCTGGAAAAGCAAGAGTACGCAGTATTTT. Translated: CAWKSKSTQYF.

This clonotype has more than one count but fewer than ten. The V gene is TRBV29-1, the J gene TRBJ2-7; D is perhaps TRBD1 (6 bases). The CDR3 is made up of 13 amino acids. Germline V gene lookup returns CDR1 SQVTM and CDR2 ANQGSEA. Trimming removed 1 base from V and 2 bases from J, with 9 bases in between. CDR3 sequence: CSVEGQGTYEQYF. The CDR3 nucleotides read TGCAGCGTTGAAGGTCAGGGGACCTACGAGCAGTACTTC.

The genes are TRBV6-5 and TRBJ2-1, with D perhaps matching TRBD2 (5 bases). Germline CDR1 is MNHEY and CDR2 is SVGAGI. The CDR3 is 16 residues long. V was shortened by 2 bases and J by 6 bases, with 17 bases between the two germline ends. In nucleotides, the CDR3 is TGTGCCAGCAGTTACGGTGGACTCCCGTATGCCAATGAGCAGTTCTTC. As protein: CASSYGGLPYANEQFF.